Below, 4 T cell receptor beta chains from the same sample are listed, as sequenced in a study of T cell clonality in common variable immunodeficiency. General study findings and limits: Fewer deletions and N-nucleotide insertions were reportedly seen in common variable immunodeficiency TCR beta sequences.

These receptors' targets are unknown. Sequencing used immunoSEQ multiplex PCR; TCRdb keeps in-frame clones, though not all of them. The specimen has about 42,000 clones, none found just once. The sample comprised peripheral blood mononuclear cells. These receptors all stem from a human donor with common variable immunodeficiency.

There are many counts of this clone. The CDR3 loop reads CAWSNKRGSDQYF. CDR3 bases read: TGTGCCTGGAGTAACAAGCGGGGTAGTGAT. V is TRBV30 and J is TRBJ2-4, with 7 bases aligning to TRBD2. Sequencing ends 3 residues short of the CDR3 end; the germline J gene provides the rest. This CDR3 is 13 amino acids long. Germline V gene sequence: CDR1 GTSNPN, CDR2 SVGIG (reference sequence).

This CDR3 reads CASSWGLGRNTGELFF. CDR3 bases read: TGTGCCAGCAGCTGGGGCCTTGGGAGAAACACCGGGGAG. The chain is built from TRBV7-6 and TRBJ2-2, with D perhaps assigned TRBD1 or TRBD2 (5 bases each). The CDR3 end falls 3 residues outside the read, so it is completed with the germline J gene. CDR3 length: 16 residues. V was trimmed by 4 bases and J by 2 bases, leaving 14 bases between them. In germline, CDR1 is SGHVS, CDR2 FNYEAQ.

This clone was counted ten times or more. CDR3 residues: CASSLDGLAGGPPGELFF. CDR3 bases read: TGTGCCAGCAGCTTAGATGGACTAGCGGGGGGGCCCCCCGGGGAG. The J gene is TRBJ2-2, the V gene TRBV7-6; 15 positions match TRBD2. From the germline J gene comes the end of the CDR3, since the read stops 3 residues before it. This CDR3 region has 18 residues. Germline CDR1 is SGHVS and CDR2 is FNYEAQ. Germline trimming cut 1 base from V and 6 bases from J; bases unmatched to any gene: 6.

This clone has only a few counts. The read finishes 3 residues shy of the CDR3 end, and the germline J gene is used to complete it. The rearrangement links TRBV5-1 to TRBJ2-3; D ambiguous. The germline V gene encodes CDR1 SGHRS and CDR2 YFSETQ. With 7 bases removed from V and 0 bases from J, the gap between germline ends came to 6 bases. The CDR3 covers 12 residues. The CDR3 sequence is CASEGSTDTQYF. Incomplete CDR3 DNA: TGCGCCAGCGAAGGGAGCACAGATACG.